The 3 T cell receptor beta chains presented below share a single source sample, sequenced in a study of blood T cells in healthy people across ages. A second about 7 to 11 cycle PCR used barcoded and J-beta primers. TCRdb re-called the 5' RACE reads with MiXCR, one entry per CDR3 protein. Of over 950,000 distinct CDR3 sequences listed, 51% were seen once; the top ten hold over 20%. Sequenced material: blood. Receptor source: a woman aged 60-70 years in good health.

This chain joins TRBV12-3 or TRBV12-4 and TRBJ2-7; 12 bases line up with TRBD2. The V segment lost 6 bases and the J segment 7 bases; nucleotides outside the gene matches: 10. The CDR3 has 15 amino acids. The CDR3 is CASSKTSGSVNEQYF. The CDR3 DNA sequence: TGTGCCAGCAGCAAGACTAGCGGGAGTGTCAATGAGCAGTACTTC.

In the case of this clonotype: A much larger clone lies one base from this, so it may be a read error. This chain connects TRBV4-1 to TRBJ2-5, with D possibly being TRBD2 (5 bases). Per the germline V gene, CDR1 is MGHRA and CDR2 is YSYEKL. The CDR3 contains 14 residues. Trimming cost V 6 bases and J 4 bases, with 15 bases left between them. The DNA of the CDR3 is TGCGCCAGCAGGGACCCGGGAAATATAGAGACCCAGTACTTC. Translation gives CASRDPGNIETQYF.

There are a few counts of this clonotype. V usage is TRBV7-8 and J usage is TRBJ2-7; 7 bases map to TRBD1. Germline loops: CDR1 SGHVS, CDR2 FQNEAQ. V lost 1 base, J lost 6 bases, and 9 bases stayed unmatched. The CDR3 contains 15 residues. The DNA for the CDR3 is TGTGCCAGCAGCTTAGATGCAAGGGGGCTCGGCGAGCAGTACTTC. Translated: CASSLDARGLGEQYF.